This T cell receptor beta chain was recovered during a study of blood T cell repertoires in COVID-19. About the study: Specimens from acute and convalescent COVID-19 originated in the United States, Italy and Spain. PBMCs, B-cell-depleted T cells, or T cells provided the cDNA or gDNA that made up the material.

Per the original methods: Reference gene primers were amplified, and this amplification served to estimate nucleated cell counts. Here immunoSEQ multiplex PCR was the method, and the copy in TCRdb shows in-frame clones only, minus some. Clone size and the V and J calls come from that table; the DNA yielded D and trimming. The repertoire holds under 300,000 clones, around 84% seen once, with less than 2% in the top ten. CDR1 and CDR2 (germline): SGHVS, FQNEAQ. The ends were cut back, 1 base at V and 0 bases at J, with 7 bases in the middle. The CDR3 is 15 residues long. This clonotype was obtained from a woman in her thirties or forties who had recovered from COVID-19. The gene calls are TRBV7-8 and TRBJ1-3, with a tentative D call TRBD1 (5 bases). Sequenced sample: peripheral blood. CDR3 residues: CASSLGTYSGNTIYF. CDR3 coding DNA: TGTGCCAGCAGCTTAGGGACATACTCTGGAAACACCATATATTTT.